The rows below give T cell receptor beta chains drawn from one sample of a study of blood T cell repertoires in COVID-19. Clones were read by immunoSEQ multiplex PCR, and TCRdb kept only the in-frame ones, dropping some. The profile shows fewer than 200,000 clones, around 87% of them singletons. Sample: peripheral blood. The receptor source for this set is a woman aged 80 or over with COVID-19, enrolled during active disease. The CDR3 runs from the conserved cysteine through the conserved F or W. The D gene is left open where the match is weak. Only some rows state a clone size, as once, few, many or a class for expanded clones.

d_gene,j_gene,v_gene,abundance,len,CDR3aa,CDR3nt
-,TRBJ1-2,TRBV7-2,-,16,CASSSNRRVGGYGYTF,TGTGCCAGCAGCTCGAACAGGAGGGTGGGCGGCTATGGCTACACCTTC
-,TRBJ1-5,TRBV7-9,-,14,CASSLIDSDQPQHF,TGTGCCAGCAGCTTAATTGACAGCGACCAGCCCCAGCATTTT
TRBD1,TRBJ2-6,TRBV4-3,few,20,CASSQRLLGQGSSGANVLTF,TGCGCCAGCAGCCAAAGGCTTTTGGGACAGGGGAGCTCTGGGGCCAACGTCCTGACTTTC
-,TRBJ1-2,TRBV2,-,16,CASSAQAWARGYGYTF,TGTGCCAGCAGTGCACAGGCATGGGCGCGGGGTTATGGCTACACCTTC
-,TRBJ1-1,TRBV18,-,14,CASSLLLLNTEAFF,TGTGCCAGCTCACTACTTTTATTGAACACTGAAGCTTTCTTT
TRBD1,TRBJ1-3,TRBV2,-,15,CASSGTGGTRNTIYF,TGTGCCAGCAGCGGGACAGGGGGAACTCGAAACACCATATATTTT
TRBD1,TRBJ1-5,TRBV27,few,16,CASSSLTGGINQPQHF,TGTGCCAGCAGTTCGTTGACAGGGGGTATCAATCAGCCCCAGCATTTT
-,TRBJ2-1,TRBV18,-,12,CASSPPGNEQFF,TGTGCCAGCTCACCTCCGGGTAATGAGCAGTTCTTC
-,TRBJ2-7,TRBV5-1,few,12,CASSLDRSEQYF,TGCGCCAGCAGCTTGGATCGGAGCGAGCAGTACTTC
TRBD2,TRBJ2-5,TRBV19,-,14,CASSSQRESETQYF,TGTGCCAGTAGTTCTCAGCGGGAGAGTGAGACCCAGTACTTC
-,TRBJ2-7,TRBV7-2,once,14,CASSHDTGSYEQYF,TGTGCCAGCAGTCATGACACGGGGTCCTACGAGCAGTACTTC
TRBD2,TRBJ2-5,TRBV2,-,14,CASSEDGRLETQYF,TGTGCCAGCAGTGAAGACGGGAGGTTAGAGACCCAGTACTTC
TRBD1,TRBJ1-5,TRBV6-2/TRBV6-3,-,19,CASSYRTGQGIPSNQPQHF,TGTGCCAGCAGTTACCGTACGGGACAGGGAATCCCTAGCAATCAGCCCCAGCATTTT
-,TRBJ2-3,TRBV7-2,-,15,CASRGSGRTTDTQYF,TGTGCCAGCCGCGGTAGCGGTCGGACCACAGATACGCAGTATTTT
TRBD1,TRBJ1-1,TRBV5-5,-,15,CASSLTGTSNTEAFF,TGTGCCAGCAGCCTGACAGGGACCTCGAACACTGAAGCTTTCTTT
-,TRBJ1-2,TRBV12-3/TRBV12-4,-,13,CASSARRLYGYTF,TGTGCCAGCAGTGCCAGGAGGCTGTACGGCTACACCTTC
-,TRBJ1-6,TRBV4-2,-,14,CASSPGLNNSPLHF,TGTGCCAGCAGCCCGGGACTGAATAATTCACCCCTCCACTTT
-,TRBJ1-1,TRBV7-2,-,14,CASKVSEAGTEAFF,TGTGCCAGCAAAGTCTCGGAGGCGGGCACTGAAGCTTTCTTT
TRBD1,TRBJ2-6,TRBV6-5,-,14,CASRTGTGYNVLTF,TGTGCCAGCAGAACCGGGACAGGGTACAACGTCCTGACTTTC
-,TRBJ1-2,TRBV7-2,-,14,CASSRPGLPDGYTF,TGTGCCAGCAGCCGCCCGGGACTTCCAGATGGCTACACCTTC
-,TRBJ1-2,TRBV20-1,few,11,CSARDGGLYTF,TGCAGTGCTAGAGACGGTGGTCTCTACACCTTC
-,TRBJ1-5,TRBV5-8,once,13,CASSSEHNQPQHF,TGTGCCAGCAGCTCCGAACACAATCAGCCCCAGCATTTT
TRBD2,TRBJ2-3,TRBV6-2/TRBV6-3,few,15,CASSELRTSGRAMYF,TGTGCCAGCAGTGAGTTGCGGACTAGCGGGAGGGCAATGTATTTT
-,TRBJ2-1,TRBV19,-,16,CASSVGQLSSYNEQFF,TGTGCCAGTAGTGTCGGACAGCTTAGCTCCTACAATGAGCAGTTCTTC
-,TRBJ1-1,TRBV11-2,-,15,CASSLDSGGYTEAFF,TGTGCCAGCAGCTTAGATTCGGGGGGCTACACTGAAGCTTTCTTT
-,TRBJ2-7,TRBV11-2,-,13,CASSLMVEYEQYF,TGTGCCAGCAGCTTAATGGTTGAGTACGAGCAGTACTTC
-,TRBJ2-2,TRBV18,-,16,CASSPPLQTITGELFF,TGTGCCAGCTCACCACCATTACAGACGATAACCGGGGAGCTGTTTTTT
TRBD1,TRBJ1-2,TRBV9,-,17,CASSTRDRELLNYGYTF,TGTGCCAGCAGCACCCGGGACAGGGAACTACTTAACTATGGCTACACCTTC
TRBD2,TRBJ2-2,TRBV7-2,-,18,CASSPPNSASGGTGELFF,TGTGCCAGCAGCCCACCGAATAGCGCTAGCGGGGGCACCGGGGAGCTGTTTTTT